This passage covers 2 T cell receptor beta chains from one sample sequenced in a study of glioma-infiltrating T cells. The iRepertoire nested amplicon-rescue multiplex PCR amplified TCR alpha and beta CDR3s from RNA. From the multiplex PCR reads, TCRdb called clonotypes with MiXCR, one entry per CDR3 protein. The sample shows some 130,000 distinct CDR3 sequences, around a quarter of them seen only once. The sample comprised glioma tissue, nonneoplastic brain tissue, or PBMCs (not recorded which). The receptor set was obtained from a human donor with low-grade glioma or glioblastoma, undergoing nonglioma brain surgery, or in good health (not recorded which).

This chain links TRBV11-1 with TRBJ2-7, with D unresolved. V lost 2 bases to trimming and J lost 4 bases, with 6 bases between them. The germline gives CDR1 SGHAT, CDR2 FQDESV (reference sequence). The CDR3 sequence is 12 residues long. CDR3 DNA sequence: TGTGCCAGCAGCTTAATCGGTTACGAGCAGTACGTC. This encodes CASSLIGYEQYV.

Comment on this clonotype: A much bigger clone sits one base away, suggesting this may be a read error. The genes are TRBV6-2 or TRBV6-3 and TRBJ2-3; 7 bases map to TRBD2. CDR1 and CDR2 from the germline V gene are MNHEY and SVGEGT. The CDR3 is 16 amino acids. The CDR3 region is CANSYSAGDSTDTQYF. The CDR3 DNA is TGTGCCAACAGTTACTCGGCGGGGGATAGCACAGATACGCAGTATTTT.